This T cell receptor beta chain was profiled in a study of read filtering for tumor transcriptome and immune sequencing. General study findings and limits: Approximately 82% of IR-seq clonotypes had one read, totaling around 3.4% of reads; RNA-seq: roughly 76% and 46%. RNA-seq captured clonotypes less deeply and reliably than IR-seq.

The library was built from about 400 ng RNA with molecular barcoded adaptors for alpha/delta and beta/gamma chains. TCRdb reanalysed the reads using MiXCR and keeps one entry per CDR3 protein. The table shows 75,000 to 90,000 distinct CDR3 sequences, with around 12% occurring only once. This CDR3 contains 14 residues. The ends were cut back, 7 bases at V and 3 bases at J, with 17 bases in the middle. Germline V CDR1 and CDR2: SQVTM, ANQGSEA. The sample holds many counts of this clonotype. Its antigen is unidentified. This receptor was obtained from a donor aged 40 or older with multiple myeloma. The specimen sequenced was a population of CD138-negative cells sorted from bone marrow. The V call is TRBV29-1, the J call TRBJ2-3, with no clear D. Here the CDR3 reads CSAQRRSGTDTQYF. CDR3 coding DNA: TGCAGCGCGCAACGAAGGTCTGGGACAGATACGCAGTATTTT.